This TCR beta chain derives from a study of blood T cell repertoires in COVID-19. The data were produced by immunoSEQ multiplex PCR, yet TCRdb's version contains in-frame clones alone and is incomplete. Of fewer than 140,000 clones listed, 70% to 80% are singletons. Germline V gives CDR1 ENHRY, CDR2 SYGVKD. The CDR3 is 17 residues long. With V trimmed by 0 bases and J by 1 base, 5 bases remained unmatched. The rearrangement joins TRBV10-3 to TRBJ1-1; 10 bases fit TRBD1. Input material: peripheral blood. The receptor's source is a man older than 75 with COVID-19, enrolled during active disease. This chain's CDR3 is CAISESRDRGKNTEAFF. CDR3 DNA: TGTGCCATCAGTGAGTCGAGGGACAGGGGAAAGAACACTGAAGCTTTCTTT.